These T cell receptor beta chains were read from a single sample in a study of human T cells and chemical hapten exposure. A single record per CDR3 protein comes from TCRdb applying MiXCR to the RACE reads. The top ten clones hold 8.4% of a sample with some 340,000 distinct CDR3 sequences, approximately 6.3% of them seen once. This material consisted of whole blood, taken in connection with sensitization to the hapten diphenylcyclopropenone (DPC). The origin of the receptors is a woman aged 18 to 35 with alopecia areata. Some clones in this sample may be carry-over from other donors' samples. Both conserved end residues are trimmed from each CDR3. The order of the fields is V gene, J gene, CDR3 protein.

>TRBV20-1|TRBJ1-3
SARVLFENWDTIY
>TRBV11-1|TRBJ2-1
ASSPYRAIRQF
>TRBV11-2|TRBJ1-4
ASSEVRGSLGKLF
>TRBV6-5|TRBJ2-6
ASRGASGANVLT
>TRBV12-3/TRBV12-4|TRBJ1-1
ASSFGPIEAF
>TRBV7-9|TRBJ1-6
ASSAGQVRNSPLH
>TRBV15|TRBJ2-7
ATSRDRDRVRREQY
>TRBV27|TRBJ1-2
ASSLWNPSSPYGYT
>TRBV4-1|TRBJ1-2
ASSQGHRGPANYGYT
>TRBV6-6|TRBJ2-5
ASSQQGKLPNQQETQY
>TRBV6-5|TRBJ1-5
ASSLTGGRQPQH
>TRBV4-3|TRBJ2-1
ASSQAKGVSRLYNEQF
>TRBV6-5|TRBJ1-4
ASKEGRYEKLF
>TRBV5-5|TRBJ1-4
ASFRGGTTPNEKLF
>TRBV4-3|TRBJ1-6
ASSQAGDRDNSPLH
>TRBV5-4|TRBJ2-5
ASSLTGKETQY
>TRBV6-2/TRBV6-3|TRBJ2-3
ASSYAQPGGTDTQY
>TRBV28|TRBJ2-1
ASRMEVSGAYNEQF
>TRBV7-3|TRBJ1-2
ASSQTSGGREVYT
>TRBV6-5|TRBJ2-7
ASSYSGLGLFGEQY
>TRBV2|TRBJ2-3
ASSGTEGDTQY
>TRBV6-2/TRBV6-3|TRBJ2-3
ASSYSTDRGTDTQY
>TRBV5-1|TRBJ1-2
ASSLIPQPGKNYGYT
>TRBV7-8|TRBJ2-1
ASSLVGMSSYNEQF
>TRBV7-9|TRBJ2-6
ASSLAYSGANVLT
>TRBV12-3/TRBV12-4|TRBJ2-3
ASSFSDPSNLDTQY
>TRBV7-4|TRBJ2-1
ASSFPSGGSRNNEQF
>TRBV7-6|TRBJ1-5
ASSSGSLGGRQPQH
>TRBV19|TRBJ2-1
ASTLRGGHNEQF
>TRBV6-1|TRBJ2-5
ASRIHRSETQY
>TRBV28|TRBJ2-6
ASIAAGGTFLQSGANVLT
>TRBV27|TRBJ2-7
ASSLSIGTKSYEQY
>TRBV6-2/TRBV6-3|TRBJ2-1
ASCTRGGNEQF
>TRBV4-1|TRBJ1-4
ASSPRSQGGEKLF
>TRBV12-3/TRBV12-4|TRBJ2-1
ASSLGGGHYNEQF
>TRBV5-1|TRBJ2-3
ASSLTGLAPNTDTQY
>TRBV20-1|TRBJ2-1
SARDFTGDPRGSYNEQF
>TRBV6-2/TRBV6-3|TRBJ2-1
ASSYSINEQF
>TRBV3-1|TRBJ2-4
ASSQGLINIQY
>TRBV6-5|TRBJ1-1
ASSYSQGNTEAF
>TRBV6-5|TRBJ2-7
ASNYRENYEQY
>TRBV5-1|TRBJ2-6
ASSLLRSGANVLT
>TRBV7-2|TRBJ1-2
ASSLALTGGRGYT
>TRBV9|TRBJ1-5
ASSEEDSMGQPQH
>TRBV6-5|TRBJ1-2
ASSSPTGMGQNYGYT
>TRBV11-2|TRBJ2-7
ASSSSGTTEQY
>TRBV3-1|TRBJ1-2
ASSQGGPMGGYT
>TRBV6-2/TRBV6-3|TRBJ1-2
ASSLDRVTFKDGYT
>TRBV27|TRBJ2-3
ASSLSWGAADTQY
>TRBV4-2|TRBJ2-7
ASSQERQGAHEQY
>TRBV6-2/TRBV6-3|TRBJ1-1
ASSYRAVEAF
>TRBV18|TRBJ2-7
ASSTYGQGGGEQY
>TRBV6-2/TRBV6-3|TRBJ2-1
ASSPNRGNLRYNEQF
>TRBV18|TRBJ1-1
ASSLSWDNTEAF
>TRBV4-3|TRBJ1-1
ASSQRRLLGTEAF